The 24 T cell receptor beta chains listed next were all sequenced from one sample in a study of CD8 T cells in ankylosing spondylitis. TCRdb used MiXCR to reprocess the 5' RACE reads, holding one entry per CDR3 protein. The repertoire has 200,000 or so distinct CDR3 sequences, 10% to 15% of them found once; the top ten carry more than 9.5%. Sequencing was done on a sample of blood, either unsorted or a sorted T cell fraction (not recorded which). The receptors originated from a female donor with ankylosing spondylitis or in good health (not recorded which).

This clonotype was observed many times. This chain links TRBV20-1 with TRBJ2-3; 7 bases map to TRBD1. This CDR3 is 13 amino acids long. J gave up 0 bases and V 5 bases, and 2 bases lay outside the gene matches. The germline gives CDR1 DFQATT, CDR2 SNEGSKA (reference sequence). The chain's CDR3 is CSAPGQSTDTQYF. Here the CDR3 DNA reads TGCAGTGCTCCGGGACAGAGCACAGATACGCAGTATTTT.

There are many counts of this clonotype. This chain links TRBV12-3 or TRBV12-4 with TRBJ2-2, with D unclear. The CDR3 sequence is 18 residues long. The V and J ends lost 7 bases and 1 base respectively, with 22 bases between them. CDR3 DNA sequence: TGTGCCAGCACCATCCCCCGGTCACCCAGCGTGAACACCGGGGAGCTGTTTTTT. It encodes CASTIPRSPSVNTGELFF.

The genes are TRBV7-2 and TRBJ1-5; the D is unclear. The CDR3 totals 14 residues. In germline, CDR1 is SGHTA, CDR2 FQGNSA. Trimming cost V 0 bases and J 3 bases, with 6 bases left between them. The CDR3: CASSLARDNQPQHF. The CDR3 DNA reads as TGTGCCAGCAGCTTAGCGCGGGACAATCAGCCCCAGCATTTT.

This clonotype showed up many times. The CDR3 sequence is CASSSGQGSYEQFF. The CDR3 nucleotides read TGTGCCAGCAGCTCCGGACAGGGAAGCTATGAGCAGTTCTTC. The chain has TRBV7-9 and TRBJ2-1, with TRBD1 matching over 8 bases. The V and J ends lost 4 bases and 8 bases, in that order; junction bases with no gene match: 7. CDR1 and CDR2 (germline): SEHNR, FQNEAQ (reference sequence). The CDR3 contains 14 residues.

This clonotype was counted at least ten times. V is TRBV2 and J is TRBJ2-2; D gene uncertain. Germline V lookup: CDR1 SNHLY, CDR2 FYNNEI. CDR3 length: 18 amino acids. V gave up 3 bases and J gave up 0 bases, with 17 bases separating them. CDR3 protein: CASSDWSNQIANTGELFF. CDR3 DNA: TGTGCCAGCAGTGATTGGAGCAACCAAATCGCGAACACCGGGGAGCTGTTTTTT. The complete variable domain, with remaining parts taken from reference TRBV2 and TRBJ2-2, reads EPEVTQTPSHQVTQMGQEVILRCVPISNHLYFYWYRQILGQKVEFLVSFYNNEISEKSEIFDDQFSVERPDGSNFTLKIRSTKLEDSAMYFCASSDWSNQIANTGELFFGEGSRLTVL.

The V and J genes are TRBV19 and TRBJ2-7; tentatively, D is TRBD1 (6 bases). The CDR3 sequence is 13 residues long. The germline gives CDR1 LNHDA, CDR2 SQIVND (reference sequence). Trimming took off 1 base at V and 2 bases at J, with 6 bases between the two ends. The CDR3 spells CASSIGDTYEQYF. The CDR3 DNA follows: TGTGCCAGTAGTATAGGGGACACCTACGAGCAGTACTTC.

This clonotype was counted ten times or more. The chain combines TRBV3-1 with TRBJ2-1; no clear D. Germline-derived CDR1 and CDR2 are LGHDT and YNNKEL (reference sequence). CDR3 length: 14 residues. The V end lost 4 bases, the J end lost 8 bases, and 15 bases lay between the germline ends. CDR3 amino acids: CASSRPTRPDEQFF. For the CDR3, the DNA is TGTGCCAGCAGCCGACCGACACGCCCTGATGAGCAGTTCTTC.

This clonotype occurred many times. This rearrangement joins TRBV2 to TRBJ2-5, with D tentatively TRBD1 (6 bases). CDR1 and CDR2 from the germline V gene are SNHLY and FYNNEI. This CDR3 has 12 residues. CDR3 region: CATRGGQETQYF. The CDR3 DNA reads TGTGCGACCAGGGGTGGCCAAGAGACCCAGTACTTC.

Worth noting for this clonotype: A much larger clone is a single base away; this may be a read error. V gene TRBV12-3 or TRBV12-4 combines with J gene TRBJ2-7, with 7 positions matching TRBD1. This CDR3 has 12 amino acids. The CDR3 DNA is TGTGCCAGCAGCCCCGACAGGGACGAGCAGTGCTTC. It yields the protein CASSPDRDEQCF.

This clonotype was seen only a few times. This rearrangement joins TRBV7-9 to TRBJ2-7, with a tentative D call TRBD1 (7 bases). The V and J ends lost 3 bases and 3 bases respectively, with 15 bases between them. Germline V lookup: CDR1 SEHNR, CDR2 FQNEAQ (reference sequence). This CDR3 region has 15 residues. The CDR3 DNA sequence: TGTGCCAGCAGCTTGGCGGGACAGCCAGTCTACGAGCAGTACTTC. Translated, it gives CASSLAGQPVYEQYF.

The chain is built from TRBV27 and TRBJ2-3; 7 bases are a match to TRBD2. Per germline, CDR1 MNHEY and CDR2 SMNVEV (reference sequence). V lost 6 bases and J lost 3; bases outside the gene matches: 18. The CDR3 loop spans 18 amino acids. The CDR3 region has the DNA TGTGCCAGCAGCCTCCTGCCGTCGGCGGGAGTGATAACAGATACGCAGTATTTT. Its translation is CASSLLPSAGVITDTQYF.

This clonotype was seen more than once but under ten times. The chain joins TRBV5-1 to TRBJ1-5, with D possibly matching TRBD1 (6 bases). The CDR3 loop spans 15 amino acids. The germline CDR1 and CDR2 sequences are SGHRS and YFSETQ. Trimming left V 0 bases short and J 3 bases short, with 10 bases between. CDR3 sequence reads: CASSLEGDPNQPQHF. For the CDR3, the DNA is TGCGCCAGCAGCTTGGAGGGGGACCCCAATCAGCCCCAGCATTTT.

At least ten counts were recorded for this clonotype. This sequence joins TRBV24-1 and TRBJ2-3; no clear D. This CDR3 comprises 19 residues. CDR1 KGHDR and CDR2 SFDVKD come from the germline V gene. The V and J ends lost 3 bases and 1 base respectively, with 22 bases between them. CDR3 sequence reads: CATSDHLRVSAHGTDTQYF. CDR3 sequence (DNA): TGTGCCACCAGTGATCACCTAAGGGTGAGCGCGCACGGCACAGATACGCAGTATTTT.

The rearrangement joins TRBV3-1 to TRBJ1-2; perhaps TRBD1 as D (6 bases). Trimming pared 4 bases from V and 1 base from J, leaving 13 bases between. Germline values: CDR1 LGHDT, CDR2 YNNKEL (reference sequence). The CDR3 sequence is 15 residues long. The CDR3, as DNA: TGTGCCAGCAGCCCCGGGGGGGGCAATAACTATGGCTACACCTTC. It is translated as CASSPGGGNNYGYTF.

This clonotype was seen repeatedly, ten times or more. The genes are TRBV29-1 and TRBJ1-1, with no clear D. V lost 6 bases to trimming and J lost 3 bases, with 8 bases between them. The CDR3 has 11 amino acids. Per germline, CDR1 SQVTM and CDR2 ANQGSEA. The CDR3 sequence is CSVSPDTEAFF. CDR3 bases: TGCAGCGTATCGCCCGACACTGAAGCTTTCTTT.

This clonotype was found many times. This chain links TRBV6-5 with TRBJ1-3; TRBD1 is a possible D gene (6 bases). This CDR3 is 16 amino acids long. In germline, CDR1 is MNHEY, CDR2 SVGAGI. With 4 bases removed from V and 0 bases from J, the gap between germline ends came to 13 bases. The DNA of the CDR3 is TGTGCCAGCAGTTCAATCCTACAGGGCTCTGGAAACACCATATATTTT. Residues: CASSSILQGSGNTIYF.

This clonotype was seen a few times. V gene TRBV7-2 combines with J gene TRBJ2-5; no reliable D call. The V and J ends lost 3 bases and 1 base respectively, with 12 bases between them. This CDR3 has 15 amino acids. CDR1 SGHTA and CDR2 FQGNSA come from the germline V gene. The CDR3 sequence: CASSFKASVQETQYF. The CDR3 nucleotides are TGTGCCAGCAGCTTCAAGGCTTCCGTCCAAGAGACCCAGTACTTC.

This clonotype was counted at least ten times. V gene TRBV12-3 or TRBV12-4 combines with J gene TRBJ1-2; D not certain. The CDR3 length is 14 residues. The V end lost 6 bases, the J end lost 1 base, and 12 bases lay between the germline ends. CDR3 residues: CASRAGRVNYGYTF. In DNA form, the CDR3 reads TGTGCCAGCAGGGCCGGTCGTGTTAACTATGGCTACACCTTC.

In its sample, this clonotype was seen many times. The chain recombines TRBV5-1 with TRBJ2-7, with TRBD2 identical over 8 bases. CDR3 length: 18 residues. Unmatched junction bases numbered 19, after V lost 4 bases and J lost 4 bases. CDR1 and CDR2 from the germline V gene are SGHRS and YFSETQ. In DNA form, the CDR3 reads TGCGCCAGCAGCCCCTCAGGGAGGCCCAGCGGGAGTAGATACGAGCAGTACTTC. This codes for CASSPSGRPSGSRYEQYF.

This clonotype was observed many times. The chain employs TRBV12-3 or TRBV12-4 and TRBJ2-2; D uncertain. The CDR3 has 15 amino acids. V lost 6 bases, J lost 0 bases, and 11 bases lay in between. This CDR3 is CASSPRVANTGELFF. The CDR3 DNA is TGTGCCAGCAGCCCCCGAGTAGCGAACACCGGGGAGCTGTTTTTT.

This clonotype was found many times. The gene calls are TRBV29-1 and TRBJ2-1, with TRBD1 matching 7 bases. The CDR3 totals 15 residues. Germline assignment: CDR1 SQVTM and CDR2 ANQGSEA. Trimming at V came to 3 bases and at J to 0 bases, leaving 5 bases not matched to a gene. The CDR3 region is CSVEGDSSSYNEQFF. CDR3 DNA sequence: TGCAGCGTTGAGGGGGACAGCAGCTCCTACAATGAGCAGTTCTTC.

This clonotype came up many times. The chain carries TRBV29-1 and TRBJ2-2; D perhaps matches TRBD2 (5 bases). The CDR3 loop spans 16 amino acids. In germline, CDR1 is SQVTM, CDR2 ANQGSEA. Trimming left V 0 bases short and J 1 base short, with 12 bases between. CDR3: CSVEDIGLKNTGELFF. CDR3 DNA: TGCAGCGTTGAAGATATAGGACTCAAGAACACCGGGGAGCTGTTTTTT.

This clonotype was counted once. The chain employs TRBV7-2 and TRBJ2-1, with D tentatively TRBD2 (5 bases). V shed 3 bases and J shed 0 bases, with 18 bases lying between them. CDR1 and CDR2 (germline): SGHTA, FQGNSA. CDR3 size: 18 residues. Here the CDR3 reads CASSLAGVRKISYNEQFF. The CDR3 region has the DNA TGTGCCAGCAGCTTGGCGGGTGTAAGAAAAATCTCCTACAATGAGCAGTTCTTC.

This rearrangement joins TRBV12-3 or TRBV12-4 to TRBJ2-1; 10 nucleotides match TRBD2. V shed 7 bases and J 2 bases; nucleotides not matched to a gene: 2. This CDR3 is built from 14 residues. CDR3 protein: CASILAGAYNEQFF. The CDR3 DNA reads TGTGCCAGCATCCTAGCGGGAGCCTACAATGAGCAGTTCTTC.